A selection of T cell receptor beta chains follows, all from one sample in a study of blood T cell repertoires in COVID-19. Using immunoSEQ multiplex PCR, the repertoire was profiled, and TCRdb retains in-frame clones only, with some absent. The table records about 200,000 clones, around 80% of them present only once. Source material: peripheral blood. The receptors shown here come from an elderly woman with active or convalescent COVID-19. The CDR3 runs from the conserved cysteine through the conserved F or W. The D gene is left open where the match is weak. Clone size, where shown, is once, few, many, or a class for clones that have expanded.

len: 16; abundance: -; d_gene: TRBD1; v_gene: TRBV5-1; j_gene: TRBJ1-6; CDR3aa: CASREPGQGARSPLHF; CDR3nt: TGCGCCAGCAGAGAACCGGGACAGGGGGCAAGATCACCCCTCCACTTT
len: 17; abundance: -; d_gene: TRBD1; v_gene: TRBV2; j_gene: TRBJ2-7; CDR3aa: CASSPGQGPLVDYEQYF; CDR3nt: TGTGCCAGCAGCCCGGGACAGGGGCCCCTAGTGGACTACGAGCAGTACTTC
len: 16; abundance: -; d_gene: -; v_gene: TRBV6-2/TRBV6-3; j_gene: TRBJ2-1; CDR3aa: CASSYWGGGPQKEQFF; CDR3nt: TGTGCCAGCAGCTATTGGGGAGGGGGGCCTCAGAAGGAGCAGTTCTTC
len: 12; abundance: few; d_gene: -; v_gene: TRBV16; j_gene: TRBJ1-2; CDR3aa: CASSQSSYGYTF; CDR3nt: TGTGCCAGCAGCCAGTCTAGCTATGGCTACACCTTC
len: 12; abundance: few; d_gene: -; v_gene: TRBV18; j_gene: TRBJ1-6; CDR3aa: CATTGDNSPLHF; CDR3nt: TGTGCCACCACAGGAGATAATTCACCCCTCCACTTT
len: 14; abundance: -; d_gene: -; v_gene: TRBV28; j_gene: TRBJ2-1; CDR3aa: CASSLGGNYNEQFF; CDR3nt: TGTGCCAGCAGTTTGGGCGGGAACTACAATGAGCAGTTCTTC
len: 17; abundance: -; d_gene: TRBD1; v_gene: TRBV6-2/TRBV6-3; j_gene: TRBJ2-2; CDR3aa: CASSAGQGVRYTGELFF; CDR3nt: TGTGCCAGCAGTGCCGGACAGGGTGTGAGATACACCGGGGAGCTGTTTTTT
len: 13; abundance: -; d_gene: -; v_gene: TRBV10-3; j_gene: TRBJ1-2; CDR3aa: CAISDDSPYGYTF; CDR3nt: TGTGCCATCAGTGACGACAGCCCCTATGGCTACACCTTC
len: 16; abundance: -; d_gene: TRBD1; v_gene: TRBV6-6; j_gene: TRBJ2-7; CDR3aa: CASSTTGTGGDDEQYF; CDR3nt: TGTGCCAGCAGTACCACCGGGACAGGGGGTGACGACGAGCAGTACTTC
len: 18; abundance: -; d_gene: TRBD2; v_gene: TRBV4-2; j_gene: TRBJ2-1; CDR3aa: CASSQEASGLAAYNEQFF; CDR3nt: TGTGCCAGCAGCCAAGAGGCCTCGGGACTAGCGGCTTACAATGAGCAGTTCTTC
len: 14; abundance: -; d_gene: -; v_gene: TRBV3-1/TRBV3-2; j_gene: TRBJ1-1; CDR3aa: CASSQVQSNTEAFF; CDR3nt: TGTGCCAGCAGCCAAGTCCAGTCTAACACTGAAGCTTTCTTT
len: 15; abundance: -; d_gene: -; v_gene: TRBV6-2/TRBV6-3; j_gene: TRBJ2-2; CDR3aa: CASSSTWDISGELFF; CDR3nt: TGTGCCAGCAGCTCCACATGGGACATTTCCGGGGAGCTGTTTTTT
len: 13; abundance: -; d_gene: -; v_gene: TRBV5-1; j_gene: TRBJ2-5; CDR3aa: CASSLGTEETQYF; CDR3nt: TGCGCCAGCAGCTTGGGGACAGAAGAGACCCAGTACTTC
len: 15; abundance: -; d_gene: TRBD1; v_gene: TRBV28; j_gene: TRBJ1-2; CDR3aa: CASSETGGVNYGYTF; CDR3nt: TGTGCCAGCAGTGAAACAGGGGGCGTTAACTATGGCTACACCTTC
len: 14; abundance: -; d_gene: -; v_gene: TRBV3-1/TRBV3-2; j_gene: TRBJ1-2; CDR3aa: CASSQATANYGYTF; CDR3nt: TGTGCCAGCAGCCAAGCGACTGCTAACTATGGCTACACCTTC
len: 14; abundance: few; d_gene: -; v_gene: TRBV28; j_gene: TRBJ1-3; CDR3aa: CASETAPNGNTIYF; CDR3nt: TGTGCCAGCGAGACAGCCCCAAATGGAAACACCATATATTTT
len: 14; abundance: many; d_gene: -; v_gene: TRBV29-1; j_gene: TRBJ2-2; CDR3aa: CSVDGNRDTGELFF; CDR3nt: TGCAGCGTTGATGGCAATCGGGACACCGGGGAGCTGTTTTTT
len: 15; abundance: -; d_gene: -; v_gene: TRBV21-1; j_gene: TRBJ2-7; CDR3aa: CASPQKTALPYEQYF; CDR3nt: TGTGCCAGCCCACAAAAGACAGCTCTTCCCTACGAGCAGTACTTC
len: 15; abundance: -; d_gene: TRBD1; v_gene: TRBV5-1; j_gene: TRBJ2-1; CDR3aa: CASSPGTGVHNEQFF; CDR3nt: TGCGCCAGCAGCCCGGGGACAGGGGTTCACAATGAGCAGTTCTTC
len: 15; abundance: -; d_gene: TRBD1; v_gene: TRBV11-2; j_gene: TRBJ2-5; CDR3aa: CASSLVGTGGETQYF; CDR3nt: TGTGCCAGCAGCTTAGTTGGGACAGGGGGCGAGACCCAGTACTTC
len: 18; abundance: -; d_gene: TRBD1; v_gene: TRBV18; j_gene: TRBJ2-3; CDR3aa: CASSPPGAGGSPTDTQYF; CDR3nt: TGTGCCAGCTCACCACCTGGGGCAGGGGGAAGCCCCACAGATACGCAGTATTTT
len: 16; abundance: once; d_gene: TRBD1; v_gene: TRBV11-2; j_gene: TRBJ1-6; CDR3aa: CASSLEATGVNSPLHF; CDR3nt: TGTGCCAGCAGCTTAGAAGCGACAGGGGTAAATTCACCCCTCCACTTT